A single sample gave rise to the 14 T cell receptor beta chains below, sequenced in a study of T cell clonality in common variable immunodeficiency. TCRdb keeps only in-frame clones here, not all; method: immunoSEQ multiplex PCR. The sample has some 43,000 clones, none seen only once. Sequenced material: peripheral blood mononuclear cells. These receptors originate from a person aged 18 to 75 in good health.

This clone was recorded many times. The read is 3 residues too short to cover the CDR3 end, so that end is filled in from the germline J gene. The chain has TRBV19 and TRBJ1-1; 9 bases match TRBD1. V shed 6 bases and J 0 bases; nucleotides not matched to a gene: 2. This CDR3 is built from 14 residues. In germline, CDR1 is LNHDA, CDR2 SQIVND (reference sequence). CDR3 in amino acids: CASSTGGMNTEAFF. The CDR3 bases that were read are TGTGCCAGTAGCACAGGGGGCATGAACACTGAA.

This clone was seen a handful of times. The read ends 3 residues before the CDR3 terminus; that terminus is restored from the germline J gene. The chain recombines TRBV30 with TRBJ1-5; TRBD1 might be the D (5 bases). CDR3 size: 13 residues. Looked up from germline, CDR1 is GTSNPN and CDR2 is SVGIG (reference sequence). CDR3 DNA (partial): TGTGCCTGGAGTGTTAGAGGGGCAGATCCC. Protein sequence: CAWSVRGADP. The full CDR3 protein reads CAWSVRGADPQHF.

Ten or more counts support this clone. The missing CDR3 end, 3 residues past where the read stops, is filled in from the germline J gene. The chain has TRBV20-1 and TRBJ2-5, with TRBD2 matching 8 bases. Unmatched junction bases numbered 4, after V lost 3 bases and J lost 1 base. The CDR3 is made up of 14 amino acids. Germline CDR1 reads DFQATT; CDR2 reads SNEGSKA (reference sequence). The CDR3 bases that were read are TGCAGTGCTAGCCTAGCGGGCATCCAAGAGACC. Residues: CSASLAGIQET. The complete CDR3 sequence is CSASLAGIQETQYF.

Ten or more counts support this clone. Read data end 3 residues before the CDR3 end; the end is taken from the germline J gene. The V gene is TRBV2, the J gene TRBJ2-1, with 8 positions matching TRBD2. The CDR3 totals 15 residues. CDR1 SNHLY and CDR2 FYNNEI come from the germline V gene. V shed 7 bases, J shed 7 bases, and the junction held 12 bases outside the gene matches. CDR3 in amino acids: CASNYLSGSRNEQFF. The DNA read from the CDR3 is TGTGCCAGCAATTATTTAAGCGGGAGCAGGAATGAG.

This clone was found many times. The CDR3 DNA, read in part, is TGCAGTGCTAGACCACTAGCCGGGAGTTCCTACAATGAG. It is translated as CSARPLAGSSYNE. In full, the CDR3 reads CSARPLAGSSYNEQFF. The rearrangement joins TRBV20-1 to TRBJ2-1; possibly TRBD2 for D (6 bases). The read halts 3 residues ahead of the CDR3 end, with the missing end drawn from the germline J gene. Trimming took 2 bases from V and 1 from J, leaving 15 bases between them. CDR3 length: 16 residues. Germline loops: CDR1 DFQATT, CDR2 SNEGSKA (reference sequence).

This clone was seen ten or more times. Coverage ceases 3 residues before the CDR3 finishes, and the germline J gene fills in the end. This sequence joins TRBV5-4 and TRBJ1-1; 8 bases fit TRBD1. This CDR3 has 14 amino acids. The germline V gene has CDR1 SGHNT and CDR2 YYREEE (reference sequence). V lost 7 bases and J lost 4; bases outside the gene matches: 9. CDR3 bases read: TGTGCCAGCGCACCCCGGGACAGGCCCACTGAA. It codes for CASAPRDRPTE. In full, the CDR3 reads CASAPRDRPTEAFF.

This clone was counted many times. The read falls 3 residues short of the CDR3 end, and the missing part is taken from the germline J gene. The chain uses TRBV5-6 and TRBJ1-2; 12 nucleotides align to TRBD1. From germline, CDR1 is SGHDT and CDR2 YYEEEE. This CDR3 has 15 residues. CDR3 residues: CASSWGTGGYLGYTF. Incomplete CDR3 DNA: TGTGCCAGCAGCTGGGGGACAGGGGGCTATTTGGGC.

This clone was seen at least ten times. Read sequence stops 3 residues before the CDR3 end, and the germline J gene provides the missing end. V usage is TRBV19 and J usage is TRBJ1-1; the match to TRBD1 covers 7 bases. Unmatched junction bases numbered 7, after V lost 3 bases and J lost 6 bases. Germline CDR1 LNHDA, CDR2 SQIVND (reference sequence). The CDR3 length is 14 residues. Partial CDR3 DNA: TGTGCCAGTAGTATTCCCACAGGGGTCGCTGAA. Amino acid sequence: CASSIPTGVAE. The CDR3 as a whole reads CASSIPTGVAEAFF.

This clone was counted many times. Coverage ceases 3 residues before the CDR3 finishes, and the germline J gene fills in the end. The chain joins TRBV5-1 to TRBJ1-2, with 9 bases aligning to TRBD1. V shed 3 bases and J 7 bases; nucleotides not matched to a gene: 7. Germline V lookup: CDR1 SGHRS, CDR2 YFSETQ. The CDR3 runs 14 residues. CDR3 sequence reads: CASSSTGTGIGYTF. CDR3 DNA (partial): TGCGCCAGCAGCTCCACCGGGACAGGGATTGGC.

This clone has more than one count but fewer than ten. Sequencing ends 3 residues short of the CDR3 end; the germline J gene provides the rest. The chain is built from TRBV2 and TRBJ1-5; D is undetermined. The CDR3 extends over 10 amino acids. Germline CDR1 is SNHLY and CDR2 is FYNNEI. Incomplete CDR3 DNA: TGTGCCAGCAGCCAGGTTCCC. It is translated as CASSQVP. The full CDR3 reads CASSQVPQHF.

This clone was seen more than once but under ten times. Read data end 3 residues before the CDR3 end; the end is taken from the germline J gene. The chain links TRBV5-1 to TRBJ2-7, with 14 bases matching TRBD2. This CDR3 spans 16 amino acids. Trimming removed 4 bases from V and 6 bases from J; junction bases left unmatched: 9. The V gene's germline CDR1 is SGHRS and CDR2 YFSETQ. This chain's CDR3 is CASSPGLAGAVGEQYF. The sequenced CDR3 bases are TGCGCCAGCAGCCCGGGACTAGCGGGAGCAGTTGGCGAG.

This clone was counted many times. The CDR3 extends 3 residues past the end of the read, so its final part is completed from the germline J gene. The rearrangement uses TRBV10-3 and TRBJ2-1, with D perhaps TRBD2 (7 bases). Trimming removed 11 bases at V and 6 bases at J, with 20 bases between. The germline V gene encodes CDR1 ENHRY and CDR2 SYGVKD. There are 14 residues in the CDR3. The sequenced CDR3 bases are TGTGCCGTCACGGGTGGGGGGGCCGGCAATGAG. Translation: CAVTGGGAGNE. The complete CDR3 reads CAVTGGGAGNEQFF.

Many counts were recorded for this clone. From the germline J gene comes the end of the CDR3, since the read stops 3 residues before it. This sample also contains other DNA sequences that code for the same CDR3. The rearrangement joins TRBV5-6 to TRBJ1-2; possible D gene TRBD1, 6 bases. Trimming removed 0 bases from V and 3 bases from J, with 9 bases in between. The CDR3 consists of 14 residues. Germline V gene sequence: CDR1 SGHDT, CDR2 YYEEEE. The CDR3: CASSLDRAHYGYTF. The CDR3 bases that were read are TGTGCCAGCAGCTTGGACAGGGCCCACTATGGC.

This clone was detected ten times or more. The CDR3 goes on 3 residues after the read ends, and that part is filled in from the germline J gene. V is TRBV7-9 and J is TRBJ1-4; 7 bases line up with TRBD1. V lost 3 bases, J lost 8 bases, and 9 bases stayed unmatched. This CDR3 comprises 15 residues. Germline V lookup: CDR1 SEHNR, CDR2 FQNEAQ (reference sequence). CDR3 sequence reads: CASSLGDSPGEKLFF. CDR3 DNA (partial): TGTGCCAGCAGCTTGGGGGACAGCCCTGGGGAAAAA. Full variable domain (remainder filled in from reference TRBV7-9 and TRBJ1-4): DTGVSQNPRHKITKRGQNVTFRCDPISEHNRLYWYRQTLGQGPEFLTYFQNEAQLEKSRLLSDRFSAERPKGSFSTLEIQRTEQGDSAMYLCASSLGDSPGEKLFFGSGTQLSVL.